The 25 T cell receptor beta chains below were found in one sample sequenced in a study of blood T cell repertoires in COVID-19. This table comes from immunoSEQ multiplex PCR, and its TCRdb copy is limited to in-frame clones, with some not included. The repertoire holds about 200,000 clones, with 70% to 85% as singletons. The sequencing sample was made of peripheral blood. These receptors all come from a middle-aged man with active or convalescent COVID-19.

The chain uses TRBV19 and TRBJ2-5; a possible D gene is TRBD1 (5 bases). V lost 5 bases and J 3 bases, leaving 16 bases between the germline ends. Germline assignment: CDR1 LNHDA and CDR2 SQIVND (reference sequence). The CDR3 is made up of 15 amino acids. The chain's CDR3 is CASSPESAGKETQYF. The CDR3 nucleotides read TGTGCCAGTAGTCCCGAGTCTGCAGGGAAAGAGACCCAGTACTTC.

Details on this clone: In the same sample, other DNA sequences code for this CDR3. The rearrangement uses TRBV9 and TRBJ2-1; the D is unclear. The V end lost 0 bases, the J end lost 1 base, and 8 bases lay between the germline ends. CDR1 is SGDLS and CDR2 is YYNGEE in the germline V gene. This CDR3 has 15 amino acids. DNA for the CDR3: TGTGCCAGCAGCGTAGCTACGGGTTCCTACAATGAGCAGTTCTTC. Its protein is CASSVATGSYNEQFF.

This chain joins TRBV6-2 or TRBV6-3 and TRBJ1-2, with 7 positions matching TRBD1. Per the germline V gene, CDR1 is MNHEY and CDR2 is SVGEGT. Trimming removed 5 bases from V and 5 bases from J; junction bases left unmatched: 2. This CDR3 is 12 amino acids long. The CDR3 here is CASSRQGYGYTF. In DNA form, the CDR3 reads TGTGCCAGCAGTCGACAGGGTTATGGCTACACCTTC.

This clone has just a few counts. The CDR3 DNA reads TGTGCCAGCAGATCGGGCAATCAGCCCCAGCATTTT. It specifies CASRSGNQPQHF. The V gene is TRBV28, the J gene TRBJ1-5, with D uncertain. Trimming removed 6 bases at V and 2 bases at J, with 5 bases between. This CDR3 has 12 residues. Germline V gene lookup returns CDR1 MDHEN and CDR2 SYDVKM.

This clone was picked up a small number of times. V and J are TRBV11-2 and TRBJ2-1; D is undetermined. This CDR3 comprises 15 residues. Trimming took 4 bases from V and 2 from J, leaving 12 bases between them. Per the germline V gene, CDR1 is SGHAT and CDR2 is FQNNGV. CDR3: CASSSDFSAYNEQFF. CDR3 coding DNA: TGTGCCAGCAGCTCCGACTTTTCGGCCTACAATGAGCAGTTCTTC.

The J gene is TRBJ2-3, the V gene TRBV28; TRBD2 agrees at 10 bases. Trimming removed 4 bases from V and 5 bases from J; junction bases left unmatched: 6. Germline V gives CDR1 MDHEN, CDR2 SYDVKM. The CDR3 totals 15 residues. The CDR3 bases are TGTGCCAGCAGTTACCTAGCGGGAGCGAAAGATACGCAGTATTTT. This encodes CASSYLAGAKDTQYF.

Written as DNA, the CDR3 is TGTGCCAGCAGCTTAATGGGACTAGCTTTTCAAGAGACCCAGTACTTC. Translated, it gives CASSLMGLAFQETQYF. J is TRBJ2-5 and V is TRBV13, with TRBD2 matching 9 bases. This CDR3 is 16 amino acids long. J was trimmed by 2 bases and V by 2 bases; bases with no gene match: 6. Germline V gene lookup returns CDR1 PRHDT and CDR2 FYEKMQ (reference sequence).

The chain combines TRBV12-3 or TRBV12-4 with TRBJ1-1; no reliable D call. Trimming removed 5 bases at V and 2 bases at J, with 3 bases between. This CDR3 has 11 residues. The CDR3 region is CASSPNTEAFF. CDR3 nucleotides: TGTGCCAGCAGTCCAAACACTGAAGCTTTCTTT.

V is TRBV10-3 and J is TRBJ1-4; D gene uncertain. Trimming left V 8 bases short and J 6 bases short, with 13 bases between. The CDR3 loop spans 13 amino acids. Looked up from germline, CDR1 is ENHRY and CDR2 is SYGVKD. CDR3 DNA sequence: TGTGCCATCCGGGGAGGGTTCGATGAAAAACTGTTTTTT. This encodes CAIRGGFDEKLFF.

The chain has TRBV20-1 and TRBJ2-2, with TRBD2 identical over 10 bases. V shed 3 bases, J shed 6 bases, and the junction held 7 bases outside the gene matches. Germline assignment: CDR1 DFQATT and CDR2 SNEGSKA (reference sequence). CDR3 length: 15 residues. The CDR3 DNA follows: TGCAGTGCTAGTGAGGATCTAGCGGGAGCCGGGGAGCTGTTTTTT. Protein product: CSASEDLAGAGELFF.

This chain links TRBV18 with TRBJ1-4, with 7 bases aligning to TRBD1. This CDR3 is 16 amino acids long. Germline V gene lookup returns CDR1 KGHSH and CDR2 LQKENI. V trimming: 2 bases; J trimming: 4 bases; junction bases outside the gene matches: 7. Here the CDR3 DNA reads TGTGCCAGCTCACCAGATGGTGGGACAGTTAATGAAAAACTGTTTTTT. Its translation is CASSPDGGTVNEKLFF.

This chain links TRBV5-1 with TRBJ2-1; perhaps TRBD1 as D (6 bases). V dropped 0 bases and J dropped 8 bases, with 12 bases sitting between them. Germline CDR1 reads SGHRS; CDR2 reads YFSETQ. The CDR3 is 14 amino acids. CDR3 in DNA: TGCGCCAGCAGCTTGGGTACAGGGTCCGATGAGCAGTTCTTC. Translating it yields CASSLGTGSDEQFF.

The chain couples TRBV4-3 to TRBJ1-6; 7 bases are a match to TRBD1. The germline gives CDR1 LGHNA, CDR2 YSLEER. J was trimmed by 6 bases and V by 0 bases; bases with no gene match: 5. CDR3 length equals 16 residues. CDR3 DNA sequence: TGCGCCAGCAGCCAAGAGACAGGGTATTTTAATTCACCCCTCCACTTT. Its translation is CASSQETGYFNSPLHF.

The CDR3 DNA reads TGTGCCAGCAGCTTAAGCGCGGGAGGTTACAATGAGCAGTTCTTC. This encodes CASSLSAGGYNEQFF. This chain connects TRBV7-2 to TRBJ2-1, with 8 bases matching TRBD2. Germline trimming cut 2 bases from V and 4 bases from J; bases unmatched to any gene: 4. The CDR3 runs 15 residues. Germline CDR1 and CDR2: SGHTA and FQGNSA. The full variable domain, completed using reference TRBV7-2 and TRBJ2-1, is GAGVSQSPSNKVTEKGKDVELRCDPISGHTALYWYRQSLGQGLEFLIYFQGNSAPDKSGLPSDRFSAERTGGSVSTLTIQRTQQEDSAVYLCASSLSAGGYNEQFFGPGTRLTVL.

The chain carries TRBV6-2 or TRBV6-3 and TRBJ1-5; D may be TRBD1 (6 bases). The CDR3 contains 17 residues. V gave up 6 bases and J gave up 1 base, with 19 bases separating them. The germline CDR1 and CDR2 sequences are MNHEY and SVGEGT. CDR3 coding DNA: TGTGCCAGCAGCCTCTTAAGGGGGGGGGCGAGCAATCAGCCCCAGCATTTT. Translating it yields CASSLLRGGASNQPQHF.

The chain has TRBV6-4 and TRBJ1-6, with D perhaps matching TRBD1 (5 bases). The CDR3 is 14 residues long. Trimming removed 2 bases from V and 8 bases from J, with 10 bases in between. Germline loops: CDR1 MRHNA, CDR2 SNTAGT. CDR3: CASSDRGWDSPLHF. The CDR3 nucleotides are TGTGCCAGCAGTGACAGGGGTTGGGATTCACCCCTCCACTTT.

The chain uses TRBV6-2 or TRBV6-3 and TRBJ1-2, with a tentative D call TRBD1 (6 bases). With 2 bases removed from V and 0 bases from J, the gap between germline ends came to 10 bases. This CDR3 is built from 15 residues. Germline CDR1 is MNHEY and CDR2 is SVGEGT. CDR3 residues: CASSYRPGANYGYTF. CDR3 in DNA: TGTGCCAGCAGTTACAGGCCAGGGGCTAACTATGGCTACACCTTC.

This chain links TRBV6-5 with TRBJ2-2, with 8 bases aligning to TRBD2. J gave up 5 bases and V 6 bases, and 8 bases lay outside the gene matches. Germline V gene data show CDR1 as MNHEY and CDR2 as SVGAGI. CDR3 length equals 15 residues. The CDR3: CASSYGTRGTGELFF. CDR3 DNA: TGTGCCAGCAGCTATGGGACTAGAGGAACCGGGGAGCTGTTTTTT.

The rearrangement links TRBV7-2 to TRBJ2-1; possibly TRBD1 for D (6 bases). V lost 1 base and J 2 bases, leaving 6 bases between the germline ends. The CDR3 is 14 residues long. Per the germline V gene, CDR1 is SGHTA and CDR2 is FQGNSA. This chain's CDR3 is CASSLDRAYNEQFF. The CDR3 DNA reads as TGTGCCAGCAGCTTAGACAGGGCCTACAATGAGCAGTTCTTC.

The rearrangement uses TRBV9 and TRBJ2-1; 11 nucleotides line up with TRBD1. V shed 4 bases, J shed 10 bases, and the junction held 7 bases outside the gene matches. The CDR3 contains 14 residues. Germline loops: CDR1 SGDLS, CDR2 YYNGEE. The CDR3 region has the DNA TGTGCCAGCAGCTTCGGACAGGGGGCTAGGGAGCAGTTCTTC. Translated: CASSFGQGAREQFF.

This clone was recorded once. The chain carries TRBV11-2 and TRBJ2-2; TRBD2 is a possible D gene (6 bases). CDR1 SGHAT and CDR2 FQNNGV come from the germline V gene. The CDR3 covers 14 residues. V lost 5 bases and J lost 7, with 14 bases in between. In nucleotides, the CDR3 is TGTGCCAGCAGCCCGGGAGTATTGGGCGGGGAGCTGTTTTTT. Its protein product is CASSPGVLGGELFF.

Details on this clone: The same CDR3 can be traced to other DNA sequences in this sample. The gene calls are TRBV9 and TRBJ2-5, with D hard to call. Germline CDR1 and CDR2: SGDLS and YYNGEE. The CDR3 extends over 13 amino acids. Trimming took off 0 bases at V and 2 bases at J, with 5 bases between the two ends. The CDR3 sequence: CASSVGTQETQYF. In DNA, the CDR3 is TGTGCCAGCAGCGTAGGCACTCAAGAGACCCAGTACTTC.

The chain joins TRBV6-5 to TRBJ1-2; 8 bases are shared with TRBD1. Germline V gene data show CDR1 as MNHEY and CDR2 as SVGAGI. Losses at the gene ends were 2 bases for V and 4 bases for J; bases not matched to a gene: 6. The CDR3 is made up of 15 amino acids. CDR3 in amino acids: CASSYRDRRSYGYTF. CDR3 sequence (DNA): TGTGCCAGCAGTTACCGGGACAGGCGCTCCTATGGCTACACCTTC.

The chain has TRBV29-1 and TRBJ2-1; 9 positions agree with TRBD2. CDR1 and CDR2 (germline): SQVTM, ANQGSEA. V trimming: 7 bases; J trimming: 3 bases; junction bases outside the gene matches: 13. The CDR3 is 16 residues long. CDR3 nucleotides: TGCAGCGCCCGAGGGTCAAGCGGGAGGCACTACAATGAGCAGTTCTTC. Translation gives CSARGSSGRHYNEQFF.

The V and J genes are TRBV5-6 and TRBJ2-7; tentatively, D is TRBD2 (5 bases). The CDR3 contains 13 residues. Trimming removed 2 bases at V and 6 bases at J, with 12 bases between. Germline V CDR1 and CDR2: SGHDT, YYEEEE. The CDR3 DNA follows: TGTGCCAGCAGCTTACCCGGGGTGGGCGAGCAGTACTTC. Translated, it gives CASSLPGVGEQYF.